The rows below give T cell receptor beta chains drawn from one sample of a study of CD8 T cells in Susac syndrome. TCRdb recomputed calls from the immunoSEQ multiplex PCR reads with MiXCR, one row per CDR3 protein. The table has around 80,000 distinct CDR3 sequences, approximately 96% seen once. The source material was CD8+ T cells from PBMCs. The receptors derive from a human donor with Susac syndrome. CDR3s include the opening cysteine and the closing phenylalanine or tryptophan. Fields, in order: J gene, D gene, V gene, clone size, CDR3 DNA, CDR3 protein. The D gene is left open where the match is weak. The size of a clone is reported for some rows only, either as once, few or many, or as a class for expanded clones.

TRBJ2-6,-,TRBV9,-,TGTGCCAGCAGCGGAACACAGGTGCCTGGGGCCAACGTCCTGACTTTC,CASSGTQVPGANVLTF
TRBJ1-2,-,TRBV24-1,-,TGTGCCACCAGTGATTCGGACAGTTTCCCTGGCTACACCTTC,CATSDSDSFPGYTF
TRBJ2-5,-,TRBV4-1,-,TGCGCCAGCAGCCAAACCCAGTACCAAGAGACCCAGTACTTC,CASSQTQYQETQYF
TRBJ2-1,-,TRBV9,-,TGTGCCAGCAGCGTAGGGGATCTTGAGCAGTTCTTC,CASSVGDLEQFF
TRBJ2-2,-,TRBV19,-,TGTGCCAGTAGTATTTCTGAGGTTGTCACCGGGGAGCTGTTTTTT,CASSISEVVTGELFF
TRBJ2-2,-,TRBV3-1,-,TGTGCCAGCAGCCAAGCCTCCCAGGGTGAGAACACCGGGGAGCTGTTTTTT,CASSQASQGENTGELFF
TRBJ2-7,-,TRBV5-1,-,TGCGCCAGCAGCTTGGCACTCGGACCCCGAAAGTACTTC,CASSLALGPRKYF
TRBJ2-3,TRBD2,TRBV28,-,TGTGCCAGCAGTTTGAAGCGGGAGACGCGAGATACGCAGTATTTT,CASSLKRETRDTQYF
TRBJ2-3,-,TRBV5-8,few,TGTGCCAGCAGCTTAGGTACGCAGTATTTT,CASSLGTQYF
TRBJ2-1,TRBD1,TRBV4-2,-,TGTGCCAGCAGCCAATATCTGGACAGGGTCAATGAGCAGTTCTTC,CASSQYLDRVNEQFF
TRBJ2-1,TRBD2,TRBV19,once,TGTGCCAGTAGTGCGGTTCAGCGGGGTCCCTACAATGAGCAGTTCTTC,CASSAVQRGPYNEQFF
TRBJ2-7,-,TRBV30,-,TGTGCCTGGAGTGTCGGCGCAGGGTCCAACGAGCAGTACTTC,CAWSVGAGSNEQYF
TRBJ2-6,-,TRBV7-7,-,TGTGCTAGCAGCTTATGGCCCGGGGCCAACGTCCTGACTTTC,CASSLWPGANVLTF
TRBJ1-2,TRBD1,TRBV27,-,TGTGCCAGCAGTTCTAGGGGGCTAGGGGGCTACACCTTC,CASSSRGLGGYTF
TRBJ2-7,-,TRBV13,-,TGTGCCAGCAGCTTGGGATCGGGCCGCCGGGGCTCCTACGAGCAGTACTTC,CASSLGSGRRGSYEQYF
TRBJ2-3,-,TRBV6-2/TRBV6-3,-,TGTGCCAGCAGGGGGGTCCCGACCGCAGATACGCAGTATTTT,CASRGVPTADTQYF
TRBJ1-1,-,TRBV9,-,TGTGCCAGCAGCCCCGAAGGGGACCCGGGAACTGAAGCTTTCTTT,CASSPEGDPGTEAFF
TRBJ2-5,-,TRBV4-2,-,TGTGCCAGCAGCCAAGAGCAGGGGACGGTACAAGAGACCCAGTACTTC,CASSQEQGTVQETQYF
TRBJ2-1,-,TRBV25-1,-,TGTGCCAGCAGTGAATTTACGTTGCTAGAGCAGTTCTTC,CASSEFTLLEQFF
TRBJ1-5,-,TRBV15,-,TGTGCCACCAGCAGAGAAGTGCCGGGTCAGCCCCAGCATTTT,CATSREVPGQPQHF
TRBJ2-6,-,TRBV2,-,TGTGCCAGCATGGGGGTCTCTGGGGCCAACGTCCTGACTTTC,CASMGVSGANVLTF
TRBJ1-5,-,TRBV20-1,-,TGCAGTGCCCCTGGCCGGGGTATAGGGCAGCCCCAGCATTTT,CSAPGRGIGQPQHF
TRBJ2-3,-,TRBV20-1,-,TGCAGTGCTACATCAGATACGCAGTATTTT,CSATSDTQYF
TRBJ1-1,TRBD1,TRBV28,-,TGTGCCAGCGGGACAGGGCCGATGAACACTGAAGCTTTCTTT,CASGTGPMNTEAFF
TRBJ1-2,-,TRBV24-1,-,TGTGCCACCAGTGATCGATCAGGGAACTATGGCTACACCTTC,CATSDRSGNYGYTF
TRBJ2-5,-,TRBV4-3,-,TGCGCCAGCAGCCAAGATGGAGTCGGCCAAGAGACCCAGTACTTC,CASSQDGVGQETQYF
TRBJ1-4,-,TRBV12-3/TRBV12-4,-,TGTGCCAGCAGTTCCCGCGGGACGGTGAATGAAAAACTGTTTTTT,CASSSRGTVNEKLFF
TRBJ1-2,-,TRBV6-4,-,TGTGCCAGCAGTGACTCGGCAGGGGACTATGGCTACACCTTC,CASSDSAGDYGYTF
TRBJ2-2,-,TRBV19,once,TGTGCCAGTAGTATCGCTAGCTCTTCCGGGGAGCTGTTTTTT,CASSIASSSGELFF
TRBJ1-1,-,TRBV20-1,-,TGCAGTGCCAGGGGCAGAGGAGACACTGAAGCTTTCTTT,CSARGRGDTEAFF
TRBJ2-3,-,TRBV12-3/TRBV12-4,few,TGTGCCAGCAGTTCGCCCGGATCAGATACGCAGTATTTT,CASSSPGSDTQYF
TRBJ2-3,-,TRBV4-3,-,TGCGCCAGCAGCCCTTCGGTGGGGCGCACAGATACGCAGTATTTT,CASSPSVGRTDTQYF
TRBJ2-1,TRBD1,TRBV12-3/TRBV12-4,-,TGTGCCAGCAGTTACGATCGTTGGACAGGGAATGTTTTGCTTGAGCAGTTCTTC,CASSYDRWTGNVLLEQFF
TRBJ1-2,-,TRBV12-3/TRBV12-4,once,TGTGCCAGCAGTACTGTCGGCCGCACCAACTATGGCTACACCTTC,CASSTVGRTNYGYTF
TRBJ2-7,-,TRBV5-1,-,TGCGCCAGCAGCTTGGGCCGGGCGGGCGACGAGCAGTACTTC,CASSLGRAGDEQYF
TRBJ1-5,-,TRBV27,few,TGTGCCAGCAGCCGCGGGAATAGCAATCAGCCCCAGCATTTT,CASSRGNSNQPQHF